The rows below give T cell receptor beta chains drawn from one sample of a study of beta chain features in type 1 diabetes. Using immunoSEQ multiplex PCR, the repertoire was profiled, and TCRdb retains in-frame clones only, with some absent. The sample has 640,000 or so clones; around 15% are singletons. The sample consisted of naive CD4+ T cells from blood. The source is a young man with type 1 diabetes. The CDR3 runs from the conserved cysteine through the conserved F or W. The order of the fields is D gene, clone size, V gene, J gene, CDR3 protein, CDR3 DNA. D genes are given only for firm matches. Size tells how often a clone was seen (once, few, many) or the class of an expanded clone, and some rows leave it out.

D gene: TRBD2; clone size: -; V gene: TRBV18; J gene: TRBJ2-7; CDR3 protein: CASSPLTSGASNEQYF; CDR3 DNA: TGTGCCAGCTCACCCCTGACTAGCGGGGCCTCAAACGAGCAGTACTTC
D gene: -; clone size: few; V gene: TRBV9; J gene: TRBJ1-2; CDR3 protein: CASKADSNYGYTF; CDR3 DNA: TGTGCCAGCAAGGCGGATTCTAACTATGGCTACACCTTC
D gene: -; clone size: few; V gene: TRBV6-5; J gene: TRBJ1-2; CDR3 protein: CASRPDGNYGYTF; CDR3 DNA: TGTGCCAGCAGACCGGACGGGAACTATGGCTACACCTTC
D gene: TRBD1; clone size: -; V gene: TRBV18; J gene: TRBJ2-7; CDR3 protein: CASSPGQYSYEQYF; CDR3 DNA: TGTGCCAGCTCGCCGGGACAGTACTCCTACGAGCAGTACTTC
D gene: -; clone size: few; V gene: TRBV9; J gene: TRBJ2-7; CDR3 protein: CASSPARYSYEQYF; CDR3 DNA: TGTGCCAGCAGCCCTGCGCGATACTCCTACGAGCAGTACTTC
D gene: -; clone size: -; V gene: TRBV30; J gene: TRBJ1-1; CDR3 protein: CAWSPQDTEAFF; CDR3 DNA: TGTGCCTGGAGTCCGCAAGACACTGAAGCTTTCTTT
D gene: -; clone size: -; V gene: TRBV28; J gene: TRBJ1-1; CDR3 protein: CASSLDHTEAFF; CDR3 DNA: TGTGCCAGCAGTTTAGACCACACTGAAGCTTTCTTT
D gene: TRBD1; clone size: -; V gene: TRBV18; J gene: TRBJ2-1; CDR3 protein: CASSSGTGVSNEQFF; CDR3 DNA: TGTGCCAGCTCATCCGGGACAGGGGTTAGCAATGAGCAGTTCTTC
D gene: TRBD2; clone size: few; V gene: TRBV19; J gene: TRBJ2-3; CDR3 protein: CASSIQLAGATDTQYF; CDR3 DNA: TGTGCCAGTAGTATACAGCTAGCGGGGGCCACAGATACGCAGTATTTT
D gene: -; clone size: -; V gene: TRBV4-1; J gene: TRBJ1-2; CDR3 protein: CASSQGGGPNYGYTF; CDR3 DNA: TGCGCCAGCAGCCAAGGCGGGGGCCCTAACTATGGCTACACCTTC
D gene: -; clone size: few; V gene: TRBV5-4; J gene: TRBJ2-1; CDR3 protein: CASSPDWDNEQFF; CDR3 DNA: TGTGCCAGCAGCCCCGACTGGGACAATGAGCAGTTCTTC
D gene: -; clone size: few; V gene: TRBV5-1; J gene: TRBJ2-7; CDR3 protein: CASSSNLPGLEQYF; CDR3 DNA: TGCGCCAGCAGCTCGAACCTACCAGGGTTGGAGCAGTACTTC
D gene: TRBD1; clone size: -; V gene: TRBV15; J gene: TRBJ1-6; CDR3 protein: CATSREVLQGESPLHF; CDR3 DNA: TGTGCCACCAGCAGAGAAGTGCTGCAGGGGGAGTCACCCCTCCACTTT
D gene: -; clone size: few; V gene: TRBV2; J gene: TRBJ1-2; CDR3 protein: CASSAEGESGYTF; CDR3 DNA: TGTGCCAGCAGTGCCGAGGGCGAGAGTGGCTACACCTTC
D gene: -; clone size: -; V gene: TRBV5-1; J gene: TRBJ1-1; CDR3 protein: CASSFSPDGLEAFF; CDR3 DNA: TGCGCCAGCAGCTTTTCCCCGGACGGACTTGAAGCTTTCTTT
D gene: TRBD1; clone size: -; V gene: TRBV29-1; J gene: TRBJ1-2; CDR3 protein: CSDWTGRHGYTF; CDR3 DNA: TGCAGCGACTGGACAGGGAGGCATGGCTACACCTTC
D gene: -; clone size: -; V gene: TRBV5-6; J gene: TRBJ2-4; CDR3 protein: CASSDHTSSGDIQYF; CDR3 DNA: TGTGCCAGCAGCGATCACACGTCCTCAGGAGACATTCAGTACTTC
D gene: TRBD1; clone size: -; V gene: TRBV7-2; J gene: TRBJ2-7; CDR3 protein: CASSPGSGTGAYEQYF; CDR3 DNA: TGTGCCAGCAGTCCTGGGTCCGGGACAGGGGCCTACGAGCAGTACTTC
D gene: -; clone size: -; V gene: TRBV7-9; J gene: TRBJ2-7; CDR3 protein: CASSSPGPLGAVAYEQYF; CDR3 DNA: TGTGCCAGCAGCTCTCCAGGGCCCTTGGGCGCGGTCGCCTACGAGCAGTACTTC
D gene: -; clone size: -; V gene: TRBV5-1; J gene: TRBJ2-7; CDR3 protein: CASSLRGSHEQYF; CDR3 DNA: TGCGCCAGCAGTCTACGGGGCAGCCACGAGCAGTACTTC
D gene: TRBD1; clone size: few; V gene: TRBV28; J gene: TRBJ2-4; CDR3 protein: CASSLEPLGGIKNIQYF; CDR3 DNA: TGTGCCAGCAGTTTGGAACCCCTAGGGGGCATCAAAAACATTCAGTACTTC
D gene: -; clone size: -; V gene: TRBV25-1; J gene: TRBJ1-6; CDR3 protein: CASSLNNSPLHF; CDR3 DNA: TGTGCCAGCAGTCTCAATAATTCACCCCTCCACTTT
D gene: -; clone size: few; V gene: TRBV30; J gene: TRBJ2-5; CDR3 protein: CAWSGVQETQYF; CDR3 DNA: TGTGCCTGGTCGGGGGTCCAAGAGACCCAGTACTTC
D gene: TRBD2; clone size: -; V gene: TRBV6-1; J gene: TRBJ2-3; CDR3 protein: CASSRGESTDTQYF; CDR3 DNA: TGTGCCAGCAGCCGGGGGGAGAGCACAGATACGCAGTATTTT
D gene: TRBD1; clone size: -; V gene: TRBV6-6; J gene: TRBJ1-5; CDR3 protein: CASGRQGLSQPQHF; CDR3 DNA: TGTGCCAGCGGAAGACAGGGGCTAAGTCAGCCCCAGCATTTT
D gene: TRBD2; clone size: -; V gene: TRBV7-9; J gene: TRBJ2-1; CDR3 protein: CASSYPGLAGNEQFF; CDR3 DNA: TGTGCCAGCAGCTACCCGGGACTAGCAGGGAATGAGCAGTTCTTC
D gene: TRBD1; clone size: -; V gene: TRBV29-1; J gene: TRBJ1-1; CDR3 protein: CSARGRGPTEAFF; CDR3 DNA: TGCAGCGCCCGAGGCAGGGGGCCAACTGAAGCTTTCTTT
D gene: TRBD1; clone size: -; V gene: TRBV30; J gene: TRBJ2-5; CDR3 protein: CAWTVGGETQYF; CDR3 DNA: TGTGCCTGGACTGTAGGGGGCGAGACCCAGTACTTC
D gene: TRBD2; clone size: few; V gene: TRBV7-9; J gene: TRBJ2-1; CDR3 protein: CASSLGAGGNEQFF; CDR3 DNA: TGTGCCAGCAGCTTAGGAGCGGGGGGCAATGAGCAGTTCTTC
D gene: -; clone size: few; V gene: TRBV5-6; J gene: TRBJ1-1; CDR3 protein: CASGLSFTEAFF; CDR3 DNA: TGTGCCAGCGGCCTATCGTTCACTGAAGCTTTCTTT
D gene: -; clone size: -; V gene: TRBV30; J gene: TRBJ2-7; CDR3 protein: CAWPWGRRRSYEQYF; CDR3 DNA: TGTGCCTGGCCCTGGGGCCGACGTCGCTCCTACGAGCAGTACTTC
D gene: -; clone size: few; V gene: TRBV5-1; J gene: TRBJ2-7; CDR3 protein: CASSYYPEAYEQYF; CDR3 DNA: TGCGCCAGCAGCTACTACCCGGAAGCCTACGAGCAGTACTTC
D gene: TRBD2; clone size: -; V gene: TRBV2; J gene: TRBJ2-3; CDR3 protein: CASSPRLAGRSDTQYF; CDR3 DNA: TGTGCCAGCAGCCCTAGACTAGCGGGGAGGTCAGATACGCAGTATTTT
D gene: -; clone size: few; V gene: TRBV5-6; J gene: TRBJ1-1; CDR3 protein: CASDSGATEAFF; CDR3 DNA: TGTGCCAGCGATTCGGGGGCCACTGAAGCTTTCTTT
D gene: TRBD1; clone size: -; V gene: TRBV5-1; J gene: TRBJ2-7; CDR3 protein: CASSPGQLNEQYF; CDR3 DNA: TGCGCCAGCAGCCCGGGACAGCTAAACGAGCAGTACTTC
D gene: TRBD1; clone size: few; V gene: TRBV2; J gene: TRBJ1-5; CDR3 protein: CASKGTGGQPQHF; CDR3 DNA: TGTGCCAGCAAGGGGACAGGGGGTCAGCCCCAGCATTTT
D gene: -; clone size: -; V gene: TRBV15; J gene: TRBJ2-7; CDR3 protein: CATSRRQAYEQYF; CDR3 DNA: TGTGCCACCAGCAGGCGACAGGCCTACGAGCAGTACTTC
D gene: TRBD1; clone size: few; V gene: TRBV25-1; J gene: TRBJ1-5; CDR3 protein: CASSESETGGQPQHF; CDR3 DNA: TGTGCCAGCAGTGAGTCTGAGACAGGGGGCCAGCCCCAGCATTTT
D gene: -; clone size: few; V gene: TRBV10-3; J gene: TRBJ2-5; CDR3 protein: CAISTQETQYF; CDR3 DNA: TGTGCCATCAGTACCCAAGAGACCCAGTACTTC
D gene: -; clone size: few; V gene: TRBV28; J gene: TRBJ1-6; CDR3 protein: CASGGASLHF; CDR3 DNA: TGTGCCAGCGGAGGGGCATCCCTCCACTTT
D gene: -; clone size: few; V gene: TRBV19; J gene: TRBJ2-2; CDR3 protein: CASSIEGTGELFF; CDR3 DNA: TGTGCCAGTAGTATAGAAGGGACCGGGGAGCTGTTTTTT
D gene: TRBD1; clone size: -; V gene: TRBV7-8; J gene: TRBJ2-7; CDR3 protein: CASSLPGQGTYEQYF; CDR3 DNA: TGTGCCAGCAGCCTTCCCGGACAGGGAACCTACGAGCAGTACTTC
D gene: -; clone size: -; V gene: TRBV25-1; J gene: TRBJ1-4; CDR3 protein: CASSDWIGTEKLFF; CDR3 DNA: TGTGCCAGCAGTGATTGGATTGGGACCGAAAAACTGTTTTTT
D gene: -; clone size: few; V gene: TRBV30; J gene: TRBJ2-5; CDR3 protein: CAWSLASQETQYF; CDR3 DNA: TGTGCCTGGAGTCTCGCAAGTCAAGAGACCCAGTACTTC